This T cell receptor (beta chain) was captured in a study of cytomegalovirus exposure and HLA in healthy donors. In the study overall: Around 180 million T cells yielded more than 90 million unique TCR beta sequences in earlier analysis.

CDR3 size: 15 residues. The germline V and J ends were trimmed by 2 bases and 5 bases, with 12 bases remaining between them. Germline loops: CDR1 SEHNR, CDR2 FQNEAQ (reference sequence). Primers: 60 Vbeta forward and 13 Jbeta reverse. This table comes from immunoSEQ multiplex PCR, and its TCRdb copy is limited to in-frame clones, with some not included. The sample shows approximately 130,000 clones, about four fifths of them seen only once. Sequenced material: PBMCs. This clonotype originated in a man aged 18 to 35 in good health and CMV-seronegative. J is TRBJ2-2 and V is TRBV7-9; D might be TRBD2 (6 bases). The CDR3 spells CASSLRGTETGELFF. The CDR3 coding sequence is TGTGCCAGCAGCTTACGGGGGACGGAAACCGGGGAGCTGTTTTTT.